The present T cell receptor beta chain was sequenced within a study of identical twins. One entry per CDR3 protein results from TCRdb running MiXCR on the 5' RACE reads. The sample comprises roughly 720,000 distinct CDR3 sequences, about 20% of which are singletons, and 13% rests with the top ten. Germline CDR1 SEHNR, CDR2 FQNEAQ (reference sequence). The CDR3 spans 15 residues. V was clipped by 3 bases and J by 7 bases; unmatched bases: 6. A further study also used this sample, focusing on T cells expressing NK-cell markers.

The rearrangement links TRBV7-9 to TRBJ1-4; 9 positions match TRBD1. The clonotype comes from a woman aged 18-35 years in good health. The material sequenced was PBMCs. The CDR3 reads CASSLDGTGSEKLFF. CDR3 in DNA: TGTGCCAGCAGCTTGGATGGGACAGGGAGTGAAAAACTGTTTTTT. Full variable domain (outside the CDR3, taken from reference TRBV7-9 and TRBJ1-4): DTGVSQNPRHKITKRGQNVTFRCDPISEHNRLYWYRQTLGQGPEFLTYFQNEAQLEKSRLLSDRFSAERPKGSFSTLEIQRTEQGDSAMYLCASSLDGTGSEKLFFGSGTQLSVL.